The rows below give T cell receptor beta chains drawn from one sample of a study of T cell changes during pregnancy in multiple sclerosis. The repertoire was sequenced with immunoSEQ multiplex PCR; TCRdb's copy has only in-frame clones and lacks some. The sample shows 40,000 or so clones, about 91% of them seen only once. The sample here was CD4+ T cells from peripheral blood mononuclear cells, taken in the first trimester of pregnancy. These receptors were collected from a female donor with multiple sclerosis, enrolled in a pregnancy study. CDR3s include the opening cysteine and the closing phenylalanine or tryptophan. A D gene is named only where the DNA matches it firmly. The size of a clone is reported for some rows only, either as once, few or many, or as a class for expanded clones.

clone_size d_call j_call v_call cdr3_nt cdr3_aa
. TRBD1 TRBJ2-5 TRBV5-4 TGTGCCAGCAGCGCCTACGGACAGGGGGCAGAGACCCAGTACTTC CASSAYGQGAETQYF
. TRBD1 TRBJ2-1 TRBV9 TGTGCCAGCAGCGTAGCTCGACAGGGAGAGGAGCAGTTCTTC CASSVARQGEEQFF
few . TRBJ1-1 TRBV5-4 TGTGCCAGCAGCTTGAGGGCGGGGGGGAGTGATGAAGCTTTCTTT CASSLRAGGSDEAFF
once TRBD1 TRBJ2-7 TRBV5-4 TGTGCCAGCAGCGAGGGGACAGGGGGAAACTACGAGCAGTACTTC CASSEGTGGNYEQYF
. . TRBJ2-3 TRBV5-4 TGTGCCAGCAGCTTGTCTCAGATCACAGATACGCAGTATTTT CASSLSQITDTQYF
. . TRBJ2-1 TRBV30 TGTGCCTGGACGAGGACTACCTACAATGAGCAGTTCTTC CAWTRTTYNEQFF
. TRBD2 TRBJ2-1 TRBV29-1 TGCAGCGCCGGGGGAGGGCGGGTCAGCTCCTACAATGAGCAGTTCTTC CSAGGGRVSSYNEQFF
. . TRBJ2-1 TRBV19 TGTGCCAGTAGTATTCCGGGCAGAAAGGGGCAAAATGAGCAGTTCTTC CASSIPGRKGQNEQFF
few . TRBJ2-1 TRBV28 TGTGCCAGCAGTCCCCCCGGGTTGGGGCGGCGCAGGAACAATGAGCAGTTCTTC CASSPPGLGRRRNNEQFF
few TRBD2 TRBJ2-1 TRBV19 TGTGCCAGTAGTATTTTCCGGACTAGCGCGGACAATGAGCAGTTCTTC CASSIFRTSADNEQFF
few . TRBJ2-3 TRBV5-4 TGTGCCAGCAGCTTGGGGGGGGTAAGCACAGATACGCAGTATTTT CASSLGGVSTDTQYF
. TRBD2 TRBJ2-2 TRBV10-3 TGTGCCATCAGTGGGGCTAGCGGGAGGGCTAACACCGGGGAGCTGTTTTTT CAISGASGRANTGELFF
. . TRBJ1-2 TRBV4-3 TGCGCCAGCAGCCAAGAAAGGTACGGAGCTAACTATGGCTACACCTTC CASSQERYGANYGYTF
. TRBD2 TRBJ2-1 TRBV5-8 TGTGCCAGCAGCGCCGGGACTAGCGTGCGTGCGGAGCAGTTCTTC CASSAGTSVRAEQFF
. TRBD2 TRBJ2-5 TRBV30 TGTGCCTGGGGGACTAGCGGGAGGGGGACCCAGTACTTC CAWGTSGRGTQYF
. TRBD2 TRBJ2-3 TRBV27 TGTGCCACCTTGACTAGCGCAGATACGCAGTATTTT CATLTSADTQYF
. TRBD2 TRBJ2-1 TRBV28 TGTGCCAGCAGTTTGGGAGGGTTCCCCGAGATTGAGCAGTTCTTC CASSLGGFPEIEQFF
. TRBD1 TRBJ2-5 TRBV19 TGTGCCAGTAGTATATGGACAGGGGGCGTCCAAGAGACCCAGTACTTC CASSIWTGGVQETQYF
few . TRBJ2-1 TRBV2 TGTGCCAGCAGCCGCGGGACTGCCCCGTTCTTC CASSRGTAPFF
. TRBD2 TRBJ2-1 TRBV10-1 TGCGCCAGCAGTGGGACTAGCGGGCCCGGGCAGTTCTTC CASSGTSGPGQFF
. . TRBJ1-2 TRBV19 TGTGCCAGTAGCCGGGACAACAACTATGGCTACACCTTC CASSRDNNYGYTF
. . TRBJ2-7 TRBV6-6 TGTGCCAGCGGGGGGGCGGTGACCTACGAGCAGTACTTC CASGGAVTYEQYF
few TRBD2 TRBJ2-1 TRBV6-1 TGTGCCAGCAGTGCCCTTCTAGCGGCCTCCTACAATGAGCAGTTCTTC CASSALLAASYNEQFF
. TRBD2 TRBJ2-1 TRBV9 TGTGCCAGCAGCCAGTTTAGAAGCGGGACTTACAATGAGCAGTTCTTC CASSQFRSGTYNEQFF
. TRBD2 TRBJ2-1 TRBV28 TGTGCCAGCAGTTTCACGGATGGGAGGGTTCTGGGGCAGTTCTTC CASSFTDGRVLGQFF
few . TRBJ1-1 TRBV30 TGTGCCTGGAGAGGGGGGGCAGGGGTGAACACTGAAGCTTTCTTT CAWRGGAGVNTEAFF
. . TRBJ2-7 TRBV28 TGTGCCAGCAGTTGGGACTCCCAAAGCTCCTACGAGCAGTACTTC CASSWDSQSSYEQYF